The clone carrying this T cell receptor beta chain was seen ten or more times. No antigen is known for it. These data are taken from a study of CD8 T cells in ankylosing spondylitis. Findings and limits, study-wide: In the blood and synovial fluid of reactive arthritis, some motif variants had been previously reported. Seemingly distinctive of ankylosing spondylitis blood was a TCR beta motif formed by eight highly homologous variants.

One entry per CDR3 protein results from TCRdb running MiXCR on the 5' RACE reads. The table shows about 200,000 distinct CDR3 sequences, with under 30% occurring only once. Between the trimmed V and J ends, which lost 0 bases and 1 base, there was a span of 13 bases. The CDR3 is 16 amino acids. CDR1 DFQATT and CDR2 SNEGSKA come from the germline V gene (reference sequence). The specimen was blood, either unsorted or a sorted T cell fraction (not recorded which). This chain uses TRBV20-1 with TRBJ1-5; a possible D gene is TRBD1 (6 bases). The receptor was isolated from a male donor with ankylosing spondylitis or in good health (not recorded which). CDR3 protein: CSARDRQALSNQPQHF. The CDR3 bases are TGCAGTGCTAGAGACCGACAGGCTTTAAGCAATCAGCCCCAGCATTTT.